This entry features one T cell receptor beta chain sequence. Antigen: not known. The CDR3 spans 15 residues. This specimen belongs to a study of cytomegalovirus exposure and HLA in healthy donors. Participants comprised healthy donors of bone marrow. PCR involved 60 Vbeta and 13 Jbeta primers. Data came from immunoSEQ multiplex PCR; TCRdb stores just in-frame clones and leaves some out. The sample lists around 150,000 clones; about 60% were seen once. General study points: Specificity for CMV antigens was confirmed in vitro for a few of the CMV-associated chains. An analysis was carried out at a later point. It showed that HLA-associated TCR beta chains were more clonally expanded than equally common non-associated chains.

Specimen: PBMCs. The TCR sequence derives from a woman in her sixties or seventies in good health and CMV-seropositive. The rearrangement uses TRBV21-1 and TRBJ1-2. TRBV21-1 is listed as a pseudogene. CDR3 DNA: TGTGCCAGCAGCAAAGAGGAGGGGAAAGGCTATGGCTACACCTTC. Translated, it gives CASSKEEGKGYGYTF.